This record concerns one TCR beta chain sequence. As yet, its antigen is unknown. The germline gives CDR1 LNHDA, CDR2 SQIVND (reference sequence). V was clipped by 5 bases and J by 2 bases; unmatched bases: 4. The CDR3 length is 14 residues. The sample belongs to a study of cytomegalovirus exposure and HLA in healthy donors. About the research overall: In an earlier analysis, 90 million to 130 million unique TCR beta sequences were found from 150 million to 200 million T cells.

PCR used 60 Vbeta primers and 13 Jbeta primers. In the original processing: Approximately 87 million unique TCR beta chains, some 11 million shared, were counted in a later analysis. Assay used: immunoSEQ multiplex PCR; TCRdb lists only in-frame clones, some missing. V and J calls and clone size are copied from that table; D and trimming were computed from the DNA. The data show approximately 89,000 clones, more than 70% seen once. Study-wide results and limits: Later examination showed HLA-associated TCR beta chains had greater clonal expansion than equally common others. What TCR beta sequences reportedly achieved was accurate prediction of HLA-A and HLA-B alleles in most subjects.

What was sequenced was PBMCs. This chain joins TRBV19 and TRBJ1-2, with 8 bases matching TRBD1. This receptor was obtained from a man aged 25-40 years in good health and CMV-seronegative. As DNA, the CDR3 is TGTGCCAGTAGTCTCCAGGGGGCGAACTATGGCTACACCTTC. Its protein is CASSLQGANYGYTF.